These 17 T cell receptor beta chains originate from one sample sequenced in a study of CXCR3-negative and CXCR3-positive naive CD8 T cells. Findings and limits, study-wide: CXCR3-negative naive cells had less hydrophobic TRB CDR3s than did CXCR3-positive naive cells.

Libraries of TRB cDNA were made by 5' RACE and carried UMIs. For each CDR3 protein, TCRdb gives one entry from its re-call of the 5' RACE reads, without DNA. Recorded here are approximately 100,000 distinct CDR3 sequences; the top ten clones represent around 0.36%. For these TCRs, the target antigens are not known. The sequenced sample consisted of naive CXCR3+ CD8+ T cells from blood. Subset noted: CD45RO-CCR7+CD27+CD95- naive CD8+ T cells expressing CXCR3 (TNR3+). These receptor sequences come from a human donor in good health. Some clones in this sample may be carry-over from other donors' samples.

This rearrangement joins TRBV20-1 to TRBJ1-2; absent DNA, TCRdb's TRBD1 call cannot be checked. CDR3 size: 14 residues. Germline CDR1 reads DFQATT; CDR2 reads SNEGSKA (reference sequence). The CDR3 sequence: CSALGGGQGYGYTF.

The gene calls are TRBV29-1 and TRBJ2-7; TCRdb outputs TRBD1, but without DNA this stays unchecked. Germline values: CDR1 SQVTM, CDR2 ANQGSEA. The CDR3 runs 13 residues. The chain's CDR3 is CSVAGQREHEQYF.

The chain carries TRBV12-3 or TRBV12-4 and TRBJ1-1; the TCRdb D gene call, TRBD1, has no DNA to confirm it. The CDR3 runs 15 residues. CDR3 in amino acids: CASIPSLGGFTEAFF.

The genes are TRBV5-1 and TRBJ2-7; the TCRdb D gene call, TRBD1, has no DNA to confirm it. Germline V gene data show CDR1 as SGHRS and CDR2 as YFSETQ. This CDR3 spans 15 amino acids. CDR3 sequence: CASSLGTGVPYEQYF.

J is TRBJ2-7 and V is TRBV12-3 or TRBV12-4; no DNA is available, so the TRBD1 call from TCRdb remains unchecked. The CDR3 sequence is 14 residues long. Here the CDR3 reads CASSLPGQSYEQYF.

The gene calls are TRBV6-6 and TRBJ2-1; the TCRdb call, TRBD1, lacks DNA for checking. Germline CDR1 and CDR2: MNHNY and SVGAGI (reference sequence). CDR3 length: 15 amino acids. CDR3 loop: CASSGQGPDYNEQFF.

The chain recombines TRBV27 with TRBJ2-1. The CDR3 spans 16 residues. Germline-derived CDR1 and CDR2 are MNHEY and SMNVEV (reference sequence). The CDR3: CASSLSGGASYNEQFF.

The V call is TRBV7-9, the J call TRBJ1-6. Germline values: CDR1 SEHNR, CDR2 FQNEAQ (reference sequence). The CDR3 has 14 amino acids. This CDR3 is CASSLGTVNSPLHF.

The CDR3 sequence: CASSRDSRGELFF. The V call is TRBV7-9, the J call TRBJ2-2; no DNA is available, so the TRBD1 call from TCRdb remains unchecked. The CDR3 is 13 amino acids. Germline CDR1 is SEHNR and CDR2 is FQNEAQ (reference sequence).

The chain employs TRBV27 and TRBJ1-2. The CDR3 consists of 14 residues. CDR1 and CDR2 from the germline V gene are MNHEY and SMNVEV (reference sequence). The CDR3 is CASRALGGPPGYTF.

The J gene is TRBJ2-6, the V gene TRBV27. Germline V CDR1 and CDR2: MNHEY, SMNVEV (reference sequence). This CDR3 contains 14 residues. CDR3: CASSEVSGANVLTF.

The chain employs TRBV7-9 and TRBJ2-7. Germline V gene sequence: CDR1 SEHNR, CDR2 FQNEAQ (reference sequence). This CDR3 contains 14 residues. The CDR3 loop is CASSLPGSSYEQYF. The full variable domain, completed using reference TRBV7-9 and TRBJ2-7, is DTGVSQNPRHKITKRGQNVTFRCDPISEHNRLYWYRQTLGQGPEFLTYFQNEAQLEKSRLLSDRFSAERPKGSFSTLEIQRTEQGDSAMYLCASSLPGSSYEQYFGPGTRLTVT.

The V gene is TRBV7-8, the J gene TRBJ2-2; checking the TCRdb D call of TRBD2 is not possible without DNA. The CDR3 is 16 amino acids. CDR1 is SGHVS and CDR2 is FQNEAQ in the germline V gene. This chain's CDR3 is CASSPTVGWDTGELFF. Based on the CDR3 plus reference TRBV7-8 and TRBJ2-2, the full variable domain is GAGVSQSPRYKVAKRGQDVALRCDPISGHVSLFWYQQALGQGPEFLTYFQNEAQLDKSGLPSDRFFAERPEGSVSTLKIQRTQQEDSAVYLCASSPTVGWDTGELFFGEGSRLTVL.

This chain links TRBV28 with TRBJ2-7; absent DNA, TCRdb's TRBD2 call cannot be checked. This CDR3 has 17 residues. Germline V gives CDR1 MDHEN, CDR2 SYDVKM. CDR3 amino acids: CASSFDRSGGLSYEQYF.

The V gene is TRBV7-6, the J gene TRBJ1-3. Per germline, CDR1 SGHVS and CDR2 FNYEAQ. The CDR3 totals 12 residues. The CDR3 loop reads CASSLVGNTIYF.

This chain connects TRBV5-5 to TRBJ2-2; TCRdb returns TRBD2, unconfirmable since there is no DNA. The CDR3 is made up of 17 amino acids. The germline gives CDR1 SGHKS, CDR2 YYEKEE (reference sequence). The CDR3 here is CASSLSGRARGTGELFF.

J is TRBJ2-7 and V is TRBV27. The CDR3 contains 13 residues. The germline V gene encodes CDR1 MNHEY and CDR2 SMNVEV (reference sequence). The CDR3 spells CASSLRSPYEQYF.